The TCR beta chain described here comes from a study of T-cell memory formation after mild COVID-19. Study findings and constraints: CD4/CD8 balance held among clones contracting day 15 to 85, and later expanders leaned CD4+.

TCRdb itself ran the 5' RACE reads through MiXCR, one entry per CDR3 protein. The sample holds hundreds of thousands of distinct CDR3 sequences; 16% are singletons and the top ten take roughly 24%. Trimming cost V 3 bases and J 4 bases, with 10 bases left between them. CDR1 and CDR2 from the germline V gene are SGHTA and FQGNSA. The CDR3 consists of 13 residues. On this clonotype itself: What it binds is unknown.

This clonotype was obtained from a man aged 18 to 35 who had mild COVID-19 (a few samples of this study predate the infection). Cell type and time point are not known. J is TRBJ2-7 and V is TRBV7-2; D remains unclear. The sequenced material came from PBMCs or a T cell subset sorted from them (not recorded which). This CDR3 is CASSFGSLYEQYV. The CDR3 nucleotides are TGTGCCAGCAGCTTTGGCTCTCTGTACGAGCAGTACGTC.